This T cell receptor beta chain emerged from a study of T cell responses to AZD1222 COVID-19 vaccine. Study conclusions and caveats: Distributed over spike, vaccine-associated CD4 TCRs predominated at 160-218 and 743-854. Targeting of unmutated variant regions was reportedly seen in nearly half of spike-specific TCRs. A mostly white British donor set with more females was recruited, and clonal diversity was possibly underestimated.

Sequencing used immunoSEQ multiplex PCR; TCRdb keeps in-frame clones, though not all of them. The top ten hold about 2.5% of the sample, which has roughly 120,000 clones, around 90% seen once. Note on this clone: Its antigen is not known.

Germline CDR1 is SGDLS and CDR2 is YYNGEE. This CDR3 contains 13 residues. V lost 7 bases to trimming and J lost 1 base, with 10 bases between them. Investigators merged groups given second doses at roughly 4 or roughly 12 weeks. The specimen was peripheral blood, collected 28 days after the second AZD1222 dose. The source is an adult who received the AZD1222 COVID-19 vaccine. The chain employs TRBV9 and TRBJ2-3; a possible D gene is TRBD2 (5 bases). The CDR3 loop reads CASSPRGTDTQYF. The CDR3 coding sequence is TGTGCCAGCTCCCCGAGGGGCACAGATACGCAGTATTTT.